This TCR beta chain emerged from a study of shared clonotypes between healthy human individuals. In germline, CDR1 is SGHAT, CDR2 FQNNGV. This CDR3 region has 19 residues. Trimming at V came to 2 bases and at J to 1 base, leaving 11 bases not matched to a gene. Positive CCR7 selection of CD45RO-negative cells yielded the naive CD8 cells, and terminally differentiated effector memory CD45RA+ cells were excluded. Assay used: immunoSEQ multiplex PCR; TCRdb lists only in-frame clones, some missing. The profile shows hundreds of thousands of clones, about 91% of them singletons. The rearrangement uses TRBV11-2 and TRBJ1-4; 9 nucleotides agree with TRBD1. The sequencing input was naive CD8+ T cells sorted from blood. This sequence was found in a man under 40 in good health. The CDR3 coding sequence is TGTGCCAGCAGCTTATCGGTGACAGGGGGTACATTAACTAATGAAAAACTGTTTTTT. This sequence encodes CASSLSVTGGTLTNEKLFF.